One sample yielded the 8 T cell receptor beta chains listed below, sequenced in a study of blood T cell repertoires in COVID-19. Generated by immunoSEQ multiplex PCR, the TCRdb table keeps only in-frame clones and is missing some. Of roughly 250,000 clones in the sample, around 87% were seen once. Sequenced input: PBMCs or T cells enriched from blood (not recorded which). Receptors were obtained from a woman aged 40 to 55 with acute COVID-19.

This clone has just one count. V and J are TRBV14 and TRBJ2-1; 8 bases align to TRBD2. V shed 1 base, J shed 2 bases, and the junction held 4 bases outside the gene matches. Germline loops: CDR1 SGHDN, CDR2 FVKESK. The CDR3 is made up of 16 amino acids. CDR3 in DNA: TGTGCCAGCAGCCAAGTAGCGGGATGGACCTACAATGAGCAGTTCTTC. This codes for CASSQVAGWTYNEQFF.

The V call is TRBV11-3, the J call TRBJ2-7, with TRBD2 identical over 8 bases. V shed 5 bases, J shed 0 bases, and the junction held 3 bases outside the gene matches. CDR1 is SGHNT and CDR2 is YENEEA in the germline V gene. The CDR3 contains 14 residues. The CDR3 reads CASSGSGNSYEQYF. The CDR3 bases are TGTGCCAGCAGCGGTAGCGGGAACTCCTACGAGCAGTACTTC. Full variable domain (remainder filled in from reference TRBV11-3 and TRBJ2-7): EAGVVQSPRYKIIEKKQPVAFWCNPISGHNTLYWYLQNLGQGPELLIRYENEEAVDDSQLPKDRFSAERLKGVDSTLKIQPAELGDSAVYLCASSGSGNSYEQYFGPGTRLTVT.

The chain joins TRBV5-6 to TRBJ2-7; 7 nucleotides line up with TRBD2. Trimming cost V 5 bases and J 5 bases; bases outside gene matches: 7. There are 13 residues in the CDR3. The germline V gene encodes CDR1 SGHDT and CDR2 YYEEEE. CDR3 in DNA: TGTGCCAGCAGTTCTGGGACTACCAACGAGCAGTACTTC. It encodes CASSSGTTNEQYF.

The V gene is TRBV11-3, the J gene TRBJ2-7, with TRBD1 matching 7 bases. With 3 bases clipped from V and 4 bases from J, the junction kept 3 bases outside the gene matches. CDR1 is SGHNT and CDR2 is YENEEA in the germline V gene. The CDR3 sequence is 13 residues long. CDR3 loop: CASSFARGYEQYF. The CDR3 DNA sequence: TGTGCCAGCAGCTTTGCCAGGGGGTACGAGCAGTACTTC. The whole variable domain, remainder taken from reference TRBV11-3 and TRBJ2-7, is EAGVVQSPRYKIIEKKQPVAFWCNPISGHNTLYWYLQNLGQGPELLIRYENEEAVDDSQLPKDRFSAERLKGVDSTLKIQPAELGDSAVYLCASSFARGYEQYFGPGTRLTVT.

The chain joins TRBV5-1 to TRBJ1-1; TRBD1 agrees at 7 bases. The CDR3 totals 16 residues. The junction had 11 bases not matched to a gene; V was cut back by 4 bases and J by 2 bases. CDR1 is SGHRS, CDR2 YFSETQ, per germline. The CDR3 sequence is CASSPRDSSINTEAFF. Here the CDR3 DNA reads TGCGCCAGCAGCCCACGGGACAGCAGCATCAACACTGAAGCTTTCTTT. The whole variable domain, filled in from reference TRBV5-1 and TRBJ1-1, reads KAGVTQTPRYLIKTRGQQVTLSCSPISGHRSVSWYQQTPGQGLQFLFEYFSETQRNKGNFPGRFSGRQFSNSRSEMNVSTLELGDSALYLCASSPRDSSINTEAFFGQGTRLTVV.

V is TRBV9 and J is TRBJ2-5; D not resolved. The CDR3 runs 15 residues. V was shortened by 0 bases and J by 7 bases, with 16 bases between the two germline ends. CDR1 SGDLS and CDR2 YYNGEE come from the germline V gene. CDR3 in amino acids: CASSVGVDFLATQYF. CDR3 sequence (DNA): TGTGCCAGCAGCGTAGGGGTAGACTTTTTAGCGACCCAGTACTTC.

This clone appeared a few times. V usage is TRBV15 and J usage is TRBJ1-2; the D gene is possibly TRBD1 (5 bases). The V and J ends lost 1 base and 4 bases respectively, with 16 bases between them. CDR1 LNHNV and CDR2 YYDKDF come from the germline V gene (reference sequence). The CDR3 is made up of 16 amino acids. The CDR3 region is CATSRGVRQMGYGYTF. In nucleotides, the CDR3 is TGTGCCACCAGCAGAGGAGTCAGACAGATGGGCTATGGCTACACCTTC.

CDR3 sequence: CSVEDRAGGDEQYF. The CDR3, as DNA: TGCAGCGTTGAAGATCGAGCAGGGGGCGACGAGCAGTACTTC. The chain has TRBV29-1 and TRBJ2-7; TRBD1 matches 8 bases. J lost 5 bases, V lost 0 bases, and 6 bases had no gene match. CDR1 and CDR2 (germline): SQVTM, ANQGSEA. CDR3 length equals 14 residues.